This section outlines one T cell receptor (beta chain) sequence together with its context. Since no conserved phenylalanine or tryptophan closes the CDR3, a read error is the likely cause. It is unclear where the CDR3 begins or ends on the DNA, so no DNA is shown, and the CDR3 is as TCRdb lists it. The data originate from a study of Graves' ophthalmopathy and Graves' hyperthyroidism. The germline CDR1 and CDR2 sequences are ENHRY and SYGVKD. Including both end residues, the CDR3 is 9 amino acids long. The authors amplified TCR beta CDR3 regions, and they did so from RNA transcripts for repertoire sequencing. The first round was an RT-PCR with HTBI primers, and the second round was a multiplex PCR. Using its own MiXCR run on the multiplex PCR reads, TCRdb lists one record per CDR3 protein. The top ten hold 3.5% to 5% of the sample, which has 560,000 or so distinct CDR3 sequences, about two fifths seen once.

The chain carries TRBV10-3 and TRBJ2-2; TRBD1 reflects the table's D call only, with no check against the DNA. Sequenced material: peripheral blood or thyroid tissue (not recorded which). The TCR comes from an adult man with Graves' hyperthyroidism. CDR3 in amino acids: CAISPGQAI.